This T cell receptor (beta chain) came from a study of T cell responses to AZD1222 COVID-19 vaccine. Study results and limitations: Spike-specific TCR depth and breadth grew after two AZD1222 doses. The donor group comprised mostly white British people and more females; the analysis possibly underestimated clonal diversity. CD4 TCRs covered the whole spike, strongest at regions 160-218 and 743-854.

Worth noting for this clone: What it binds is unknown.

Using immunoSEQ multiplex PCR, the repertoire was profiled, and TCRdb retains in-frame clones only, with some absent. The data contain about 130,000 clones, more than 70% of them singletons. This CDR3 has 17 amino acids. V lost 2 bases and J lost 7; bases outside the gene matches: 13. Germline V gene sequence: CDR1 MDHEN, CDR2 SYDVKM. The receptor's source is an adult in good health. The gene calls are TRBV28 and TRBJ1-2; 10 nucleotides agree with TRBD1. The sample consisted of peripheral blood, taken on day 0 of AZD1222 vaccination. The CDR3 sequence: CASSLGGQGRANAGYTF. The CDR3 DNA reads as TGTGCCAGCAGTTTAGGGGGACAGGGGAGGGCAAATGCTGGCTACACCTTC.